The rows below give T cell receptor beta chains drawn from one sample of a study of OX40 agonist ivuxolimab in advanced cancers. The data were produced by immunoSEQ multiplex PCR, yet TCRdb's version contains in-frame clones alone and is incomplete. Among 50,000 to 75,000 clones, 86% were seen once, and the ten largest hold approximately 0.55%. The specimen was CD4+ or CD8+ T cells sorted from blood, collected in a trial of the OX40 agonist ivuxolimab. All receptors come from an adult with an advanced solid tumor such as melanoma, head and neck, liver or kidney cancer. The CDR3 runs from the conserved cysteine through the conserved F or W. A D gene is named only where the DNA matches it firmly. The size field is filled for only some rows; it gives once, few, many or a size class.

j_gene: TRBJ2-5; d_gene: .; v_gene: TRBV5-1; abundance: .; CDR3aa: CASSSTGNQETQYF; CDR3nt: TGCGCCAGCAGCTCCACAGGGAACCAAGAGACCCAGTACTTC
j_gene: TRBJ2-3; d_gene: .; v_gene: TRBV7-8; abundance: .; CDR3aa: CASSLEGRGTDTQYF; CDR3nt: TGTGCCAGCAGCTTAGAGGGCAGGGGCACAGATACGCAGTATTTT
j_gene: TRBJ1-2; d_gene: TRBD1; v_gene: TRBV6-5; abundance: .; CDR3aa: CASSYDRATNYGYTF; CDR3nt: TGTGCCAGCAGCTACGACAGGGCAACCAACTATGGCTACACCTTC
j_gene: TRBJ1-2; d_gene: .; v_gene: TRBV25-1; abundance: once; CDR3aa: CASSGPRGYGYTF; CDR3nt: TGTGCCAGCAGTGGTCCTCGGGGCTATGGCTACACCTTC
j_gene: TRBJ2-1; d_gene: TRBD2; v_gene: TRBV19; abundance: .; CDR3aa: CATNRRTSGVSYNEQFF; CDR3nt: TGTGCCACCAACCGCAGAACGAGCGGGGTTTCCTACAATGAGCAGTTCTTC
j_gene: TRBJ2-1; d_gene: .; v_gene: TRBV9; abundance: once; CDR3aa: CASSVGAGNEQFF; CDR3nt: TGTGCCAGCAGCGTAGGGGCTGGCAATGAGCAGTTCTTC
j_gene: TRBJ1-2; d_gene: TRBD1; v_gene: TRBV7-2; abundance: .; CDR3aa: CASSSPTGHYGYTF; CDR3nt: TGTGCCAGCAGCTCCCCGACAGGGCACTATGGCTACACCTTC
j_gene: TRBJ1-2; d_gene: .; v_gene: TRBV30; abundance: .; CDR3aa: CAFHQETYGYTF; CDR3nt: TGTGCCTTCCATCAGGAAACCTATGGCTACACCTTC
j_gene: TRBJ2-1; d_gene: TRBD1; v_gene: TRBV7-2; abundance: .; CDR3aa: CASSPYGVGQGDNEQFF; CDR3nt: TGTGCCAGCAGCCCATACGGGGTGGGACAGGGAGACAATGAGCAGTTCTTC
j_gene: TRBJ1-5; d_gene: .; v_gene: TRBV4-3; abundance: .; CDR3aa: CASSQDPGGNQPQHF; CDR3nt: TGCGCCAGCAGCCAAGATCCGGGTGGCAATCAGCCCCAGCATTTT
j_gene: TRBJ1-5; d_gene: TRBD1; v_gene: TRBV18; abundance: .; CDR3aa: CASSLGQGASNQPQHF; CDR3nt: TGTGCCAGCTCACTGGGACAGGGGGCGAGCAATCAGCCCCAGCATTTT
j_gene: TRBJ1-1; d_gene: .; v_gene: TRBV7-8; abundance: .; CDR3aa: CASSLGGDTEAFF; CDR3nt: TGTGCCAGCAGCTTAGGAGGAGACACTGAAGCTTTCTTT
j_gene: TRBJ1-1; d_gene: TRBD1; v_gene: TRBV2; abundance: .; CDR3aa: CASRTGTGGHTSEAFF; CDR3nt: TGTGCCAGCAGAACCGGGACAGGGGGCCATACATCTGAAGCTTTCTTT
j_gene: TRBJ1-1; d_gene: .; v_gene: TRBV9; abundance: few; CDR3aa: CASSVGPPDVNTEAFF; CDR3nt: TGTGCCAGCAGCGTGGGTCCTCCTGATGTGAACACTGAAGCTTTCTTT
j_gene: TRBJ2-2; d_gene: TRBD2; v_gene: TRBV5-4; abundance: .; CDR3aa: CASAGEANTGELFF; CDR3nt: TGTGCCAGCGCGGGGGAAGCGAACACCGGGGAGCTGTTTTTT
j_gene: TRBJ2-3; d_gene: TRBD2; v_gene: TRBV5-6; abundance: .; CDR3aa: CASSYLAGRTDTQYF; CDR3nt: TGTGCCAGCAGCTACCTAGCGGGGCGAACAGATACGCAGTATTTT
j_gene: TRBJ1-6; d_gene: TRBD1; v_gene: TRBV5-1; abundance: once; CDR3aa: CASSWTGQNSPLHF; CDR3nt: TGCGCCAGCAGTTGGACAGGGCAGAATTCACCCCTCCACTTT
j_gene: TRBJ2-1; d_gene: .; v_gene: TRBV5-5; abundance: .; CDR3aa: CASSLFVSDQGINEQFF; CDR3nt: TGTGCCAGCAGCTTGTTCGTATCGGATCAGGGAATAAATGAGCAGTTCTTC
j_gene: TRBJ2-3; d_gene: .; v_gene: TRBV30; abundance: .; CDR3aa: CAWSVQGRWGGTQYF; CDR3nt: TGTGCCTGGAGTGTACAGGGACGTTGGGGTGGTACGCAGTATTTT
j_gene: TRBJ2-2; d_gene: .; v_gene: TRBV4-3; abundance: once; CDR3aa: CASSQDLGGPGELFF; CDR3nt: TGCGCCAGCAGCCAAGATCTGGGGGGCCCCGGGGAGCTGTTTTTT
j_gene: TRBJ2-5; d_gene: TRBD2; v_gene: TRBV27; abundance: once; CDR3aa: CASRARGLAGETQYF; CDR3nt: TGTGCCAGCAGAGCACGTGGACTAGCCGGAGAGACCCAGTACTTC
j_gene: TRBJ2-2; d_gene: .; v_gene: TRBV15; abundance: .; CDR3aa: CATSRDKLTAGELFF; CDR3nt: TGTGCCACCAGCAGAGATAAGTTAACCGCCGGGGAGCTGTTTTTT
j_gene: TRBJ2-6; d_gene: TRBD1; v_gene: TRBV2; abundance: .; CDR3aa: CATTGGAISGANVLTF; CDR3nt: TGTGCCACCACAGGGGGCGCGATCTCTGGGGCCAACGTCCTGACTTTC
j_gene: TRBJ1-4; d_gene: .; v_gene: TRBV5-6; abundance: .; CDR3aa: CASSELDGGAEKLFF; CDR3nt: TGTGCCAGCAGCGAACTCGATGGAGGGGCTGAAAAACTGTTTTTT
j_gene: TRBJ1-1; d_gene: .; v_gene: TRBV18; abundance: .; CDR3aa: CASSPQGGANTEAFF; CDR3nt: TGTGCCAGCTCACCACAGGGAGGCGCGAACACTGAAGCTTTCTTT
j_gene: TRBJ1-3; d_gene: .; v_gene: TRBV7-8; abundance: once; CDR3aa: CASSFSDLSGNTIYF; CDR3nt: TGTGCCAGCAGCTTCTCGGATCTCTCTGGAAACACCATATATTTT
j_gene: TRBJ1-1; d_gene: .; v_gene: TRBV18; abundance: medium-sized; CDR3aa: CASSPGQNTEAFF; CDR3nt: TGTGCCAGCTCACCGGGACAGAACACTGAAGCTTTCTTT
j_gene: TRBJ1-2; d_gene: .; v_gene: TRBV29-1; abundance: .; CDR3aa: CSVFLQANYGYTF; CDR3nt: TGCAGCGTTTTCTTACAGGCTAACTATGGCTACACCTTC
j_gene: TRBJ1-2; d_gene: TRBD1; v_gene: TRBV14; abundance: .; CDR3aa: CASSLQGGWNYGYTF; CDR3nt: TGTGCCAGCAGCTTGCAGGGGGGATGGAACTATGGCTACACCTTC
j_gene: TRBJ2-2; d_gene: .; v_gene: TRBV30; abundance: .; CDR3aa: CAWSAVGAGELFF; CDR3nt: TGTGCCTGGAGTGCGGTTGGGGCCGGGGAGCTGTTTTTT
j_gene: TRBJ2-6; d_gene: .; v_gene: TRBV30; abundance: .; CDR3aa: CACQVGANVLTF; CDR3nt: TGTGCCTGCCAGGTTGGGGCCAACGTCCTGACTTTC
j_gene: TRBJ1-4; d_gene: .; v_gene: TRBV30; abundance: .; CDR3aa: CAWRSYRNEKLFF; CDR3nt: TGTGCCTGGAGAAGTTACCGGAATGAAAAACTGTTTTTT
j_gene: TRBJ2-7; d_gene: TRBD1; v_gene: TRBV9; abundance: .; CDR3aa: CASSVSGTGPYEQYF; CDR3nt: TGTGCCAGCAGCGTATCCGGGACAGGGCCCTACGAGCAGTACTTC
j_gene: TRBJ2-5; d_gene: .; v_gene: TRBV5-5; abundance: .; CDR3aa: CASSPGKPGETQYF; CDR3nt: TGTGCCAGCTCCCCAGGGAAACCGGGGGAGACCCAGTACTTC
j_gene: TRBJ2-3; d_gene: .; v_gene: TRBV29-1; abundance: .; CDR3aa: CSVVLEGDTQYF; CDR3nt: TGCAGCGTTGTTCTCGAAGGAGATACGCAGTATTTT
j_gene: TRBJ1-3; d_gene: .; v_gene: TRBV11-2; abundance: .; CDR3aa: CASSQGSSGNTIYF; CDR3nt: TGTGCCAGCAGCCAGGGATCATCTGGAAACACCATATATTTT
j_gene: TRBJ2-7; d_gene: TRBD2; v_gene: TRBV4-3; abundance: .; CDR3aa: CASSQEPGLAYEQYF; CDR3nt: TGCGCCAGCAGCCAAGAGCCGGGACTAGCTTACGAGCAGTACTTC
j_gene: TRBJ2-2; d_gene: .; v_gene: TRBV19; abundance: .; CDR3aa: CASSMRLGANTGELFF; CDR3nt: TGTGCCAGTAGTATGAGGTTAGGGGCGAACACCGGGGAGCTGTTTTTT
j_gene: TRBJ2-1; d_gene: TRBD1; v_gene: TRBV7-3; abundance: .; CDR3aa: CASSTWTGTNDEQFF; CDR3nt: TGTGCCAGCAGCACCTGGACAGGAACTAACGATGAGCAGTTCTTC
j_gene: TRBJ2-2; d_gene: .; v_gene: TRBV15; abundance: .; CDR3aa: CATSKNIGDTGELFF; CDR3nt: TGTGCCACCAGCAAAAACATCGGGGACACCGGGGAGCTGTTTTTT
j_gene: TRBJ2-3; d_gene: TRBD2; v_gene: TRBV7-3; abundance: .; CDR3aa: CASSESGGGRDTQYF; CDR3nt: TGTGCCAGCAGCGAAAGCGGGGGGGGGAGAGATACGCAGTATTTT
j_gene: TRBJ2-7; d_gene: .; v_gene: TRBV4-2; abundance: few; CDR3aa: CASSQDRNEQYF; CDR3nt: TGTGCCAGCAGCCAAGATCGCAACGAGCAGTACTTC
j_gene: TRBJ2-2; d_gene: .; v_gene: TRBV19; abundance: .; CDR3aa: CASRQGATGELFF; CDR3nt: TGTGCCAGCCGGCAGGGAGCCACCGGGGAGCTGTTTTTT
j_gene: TRBJ1-2; d_gene: .; v_gene: TRBV18; abundance: .; CDR3aa: CASSPGSSSNYGYTF; CDR3nt: TGTGCCAGCTCACCGGGGTCCAGTTCTAACTATGGCTACACCTTC
j_gene: TRBJ2-6; d_gene: .; v_gene: TRBV29-1; abundance: .; CDR3aa: CSVGQPRSGANVLTF; CDR3nt: TGCAGCGTTGGACAGCCACGCTCTGGGGCCAACGTCCTGACTTTC